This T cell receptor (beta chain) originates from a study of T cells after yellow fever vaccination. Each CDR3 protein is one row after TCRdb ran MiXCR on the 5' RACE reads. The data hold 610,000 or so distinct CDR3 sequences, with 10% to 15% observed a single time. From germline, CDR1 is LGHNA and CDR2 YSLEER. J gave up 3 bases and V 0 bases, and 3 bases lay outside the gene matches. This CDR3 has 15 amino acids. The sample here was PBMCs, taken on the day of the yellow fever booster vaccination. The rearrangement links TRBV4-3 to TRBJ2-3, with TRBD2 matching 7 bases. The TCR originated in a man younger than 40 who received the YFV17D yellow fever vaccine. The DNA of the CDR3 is TGCGCCAGCAGCCAAGAAGGCGGGAGAACAGATACGCAGTATTTT. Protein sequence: CASSQEGGRTDTQYF.